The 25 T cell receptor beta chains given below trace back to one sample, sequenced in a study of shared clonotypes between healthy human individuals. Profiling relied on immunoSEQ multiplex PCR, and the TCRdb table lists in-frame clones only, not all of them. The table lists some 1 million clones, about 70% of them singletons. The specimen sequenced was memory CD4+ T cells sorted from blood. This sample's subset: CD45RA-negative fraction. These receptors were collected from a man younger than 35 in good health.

CDR3: CASSSGQGETDTQYF. CDR3 coding DNA: TGTGCCAGCAGCTCGGGACAGGGCGAGACAGATACGCAGTATTTT. V usage is TRBV7-3 and J usage is TRBJ2-3; 9 nucleotides agree with TRBD1. This CDR3 is built from 15 residues. The junction had 5 bases not matched to a gene; V was cut back by 4 bases and J by 3 bases. Germline assignment: CDR1 SGHTA and CDR2 FQGTGA.

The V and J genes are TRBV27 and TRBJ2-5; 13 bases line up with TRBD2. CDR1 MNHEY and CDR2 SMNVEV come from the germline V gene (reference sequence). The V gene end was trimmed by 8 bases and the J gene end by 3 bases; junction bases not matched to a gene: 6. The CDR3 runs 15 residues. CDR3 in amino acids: CASGGLAGSEETQYF. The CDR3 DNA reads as TGTGCCAGCGGGGGACTAGCGGGATCCGAAGAGACCCAGTACTTC.

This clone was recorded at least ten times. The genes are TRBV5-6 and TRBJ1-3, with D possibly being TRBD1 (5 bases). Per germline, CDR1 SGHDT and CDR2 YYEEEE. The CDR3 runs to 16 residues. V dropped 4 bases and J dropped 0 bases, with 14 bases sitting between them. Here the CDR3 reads CASSRIDSYSGNTIYF. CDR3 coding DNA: TGTGCCAGCAGCCGTATAGACAGTTACTCTGGAAACACCATATATTTT.

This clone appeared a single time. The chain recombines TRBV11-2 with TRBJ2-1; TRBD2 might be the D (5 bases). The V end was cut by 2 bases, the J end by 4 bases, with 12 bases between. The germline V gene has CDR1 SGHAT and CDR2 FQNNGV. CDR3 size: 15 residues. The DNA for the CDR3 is TGTGCCAGCAGCTTAAGGACTTATGGGTACAATGAGCAGTTCTTC. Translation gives CASSLRTYGYNEQFF.

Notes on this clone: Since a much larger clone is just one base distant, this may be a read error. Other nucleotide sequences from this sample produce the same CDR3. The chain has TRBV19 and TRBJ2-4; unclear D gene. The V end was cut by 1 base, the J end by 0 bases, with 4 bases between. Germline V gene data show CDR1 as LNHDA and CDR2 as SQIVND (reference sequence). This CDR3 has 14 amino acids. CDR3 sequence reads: CASSIGLAKNIQYF. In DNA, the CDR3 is TGTGCCAGTAGTATAGGGCTAGCCAAAAACATTCAGTACTTC.

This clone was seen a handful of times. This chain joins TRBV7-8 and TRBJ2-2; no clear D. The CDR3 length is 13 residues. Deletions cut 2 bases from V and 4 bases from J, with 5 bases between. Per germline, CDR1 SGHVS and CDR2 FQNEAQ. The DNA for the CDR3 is TGTGCCAGCAGCTTAATGAGCACCGGGGAGCTGTTTTTT. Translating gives CASSLMSTGELFF.

CDR3 DNA sequence: TGTGCCAGTAGTGCCGGAAAACAGGGGGCAAAAGAAAAACTGTTTTTT. Translated, it gives CASSAGKQGAKEKLFF. The genes are TRBV19 and TRBJ1-4; 9 bases are a match to TRBD1. Trimming removed 5 bases from V and 8 bases from J; junction bases left unmatched: 12. This CDR3 region has 16 residues. From germline, CDR1 is LNHDA and CDR2 SQIVND (reference sequence). Full variable domain (remainder filled in from reference TRBV19 and TRBJ1-4): DGGITQSPKYLFRKEGQNVTLSCEQNLNHDAMYWYRQDPGQGLRLIYYSQIVNDFQKGDIAEGYSVSREKKESFPLTVTSAQKNPTAFYLCASSAGKQGAKEKLFFGSGTQLSVL.

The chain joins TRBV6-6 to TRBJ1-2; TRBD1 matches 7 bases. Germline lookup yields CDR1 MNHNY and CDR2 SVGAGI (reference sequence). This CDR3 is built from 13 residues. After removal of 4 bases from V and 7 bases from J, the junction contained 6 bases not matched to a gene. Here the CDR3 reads CASSSLTGSGYTF. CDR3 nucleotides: TGTGCCAGCAGTTCATTGACAGGGAGTGGCTACACCTTC.

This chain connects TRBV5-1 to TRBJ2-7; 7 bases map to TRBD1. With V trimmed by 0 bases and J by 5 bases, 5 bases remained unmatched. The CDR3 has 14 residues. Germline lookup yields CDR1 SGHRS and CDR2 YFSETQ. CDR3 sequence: CASSLGSTGNEQYF. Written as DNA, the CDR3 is TGCGCCAGCAGCTTGGGATCGACAGGGAACGAGCAGTACTTC.

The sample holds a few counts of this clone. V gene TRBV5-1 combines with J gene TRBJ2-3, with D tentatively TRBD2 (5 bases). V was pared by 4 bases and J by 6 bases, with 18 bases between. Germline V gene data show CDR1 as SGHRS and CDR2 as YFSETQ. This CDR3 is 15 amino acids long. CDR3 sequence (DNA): TGCGCCAGCAGCCCGATGGAACTCCCGGGGGATACGCAGTATTTT. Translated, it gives CASSPMELPGDTQYF.

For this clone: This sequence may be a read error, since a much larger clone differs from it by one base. The CDR3 reads CAWSGQTYEQYF. As DNA, the CDR3 is TGTGCCTGGAGTGGACAGACCTACGAGCAGTACTTC. The chain carries TRBV30 and TRBJ2-7; D is possibly TRBD1 (5 bases). V was pared by 1 base and J by 2 bases, with 6 bases between. The CDR3 has 12 residues. CDR1 is GTSNPN and CDR2 is SVGIG in the germline V gene (reference sequence).

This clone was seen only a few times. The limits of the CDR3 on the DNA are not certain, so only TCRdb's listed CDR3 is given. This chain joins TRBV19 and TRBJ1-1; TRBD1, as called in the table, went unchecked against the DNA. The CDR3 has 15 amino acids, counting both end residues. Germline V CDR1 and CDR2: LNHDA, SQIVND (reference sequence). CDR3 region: CASSTSGQGGTEAFF.

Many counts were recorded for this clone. The CDR3 coding sequence is TGTGCCAGCAGCATAGACAGGGATAATGGCTACACCTTC. Protein sequence: CASSIDRDNGYTF. The chain joins TRBV5-6 to TRBJ1-2; the match to TRBD1 covers 7 bases. The trim removed 4 bases at V and 6 bases at J, leaving 6 bases unmatched. The V gene's germline CDR1 is SGHDT and CDR2 YYEEEE. The CDR3 loop spans 13 amino acids.

CDR3 DNA: TGTGCCAGCTCACCACCGCAGGCTAACTCTGGAAACACCATATATTTT. This gives the protein CASSPPQANSGNTIYF. The rearrangement joins TRBV18 to TRBJ1-3; no firm D call. Germline CDR1 KGHSH, CDR2 LQKENI. Trimming stripped 0 bases from V and 0 bases from J, with 9 bases between. The CDR3 contains 16 residues.

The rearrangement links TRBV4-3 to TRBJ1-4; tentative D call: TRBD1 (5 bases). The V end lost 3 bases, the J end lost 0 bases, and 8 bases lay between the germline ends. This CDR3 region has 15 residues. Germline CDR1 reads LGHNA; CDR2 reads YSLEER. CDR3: CASSQGDSTNEKLFF. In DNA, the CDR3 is TGCGCCAGCAGCCAGGGGGACTCAACTAATGAAAAACTGTTTTTT.

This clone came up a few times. The DNA for the CDR3 is TGTGCCAGCAGTGTAAGGTCAGGAGAGACCCAGTACTTC. The encoded protein is CASSVRSGETQYF. The V and J genes are TRBV27 and TRBJ2-5; D is unclear. The germline V gene encodes CDR1 MNHEY and CDR2 SMNVEV (reference sequence). Deletions cut 5 bases from V and 4 bases from J, with 11 bases between. The CDR3 is 13 residues long.

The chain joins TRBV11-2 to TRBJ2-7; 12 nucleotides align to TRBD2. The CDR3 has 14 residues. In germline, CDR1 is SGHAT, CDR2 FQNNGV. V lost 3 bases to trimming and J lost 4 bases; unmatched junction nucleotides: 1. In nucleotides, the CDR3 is TGTGCCAGCAGCTTTACTAGCGGGGGGTACGAGCAGTACTTC. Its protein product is CASSFTSGGYEQYF.

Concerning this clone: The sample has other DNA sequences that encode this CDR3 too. The CDR3 sequence: CASSMGRETQYF. The CDR3 DNA follows: TGTGCCAGTAGTATGGGGCGGGAGACCCAGTACTTC. The V call is TRBV19, the J call TRBJ2-5, with D possibly being TRBD1 (5 bases). Trimming took 3 bases from V and 5 from J, leaving 7 bases between them. CDR1 and CDR2 from the germline V gene are LNHDA and SQIVND (reference sequence). This CDR3 is built from 12 residues.

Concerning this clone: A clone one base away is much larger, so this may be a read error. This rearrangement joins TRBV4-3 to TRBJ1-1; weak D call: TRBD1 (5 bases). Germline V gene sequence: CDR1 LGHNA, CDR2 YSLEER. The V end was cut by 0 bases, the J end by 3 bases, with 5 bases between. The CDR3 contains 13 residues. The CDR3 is CASSQDRDTEAFF. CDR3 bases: TGCGCCAGCAGCCAAGACAGGGACACTGAAGCTTTCTTT.

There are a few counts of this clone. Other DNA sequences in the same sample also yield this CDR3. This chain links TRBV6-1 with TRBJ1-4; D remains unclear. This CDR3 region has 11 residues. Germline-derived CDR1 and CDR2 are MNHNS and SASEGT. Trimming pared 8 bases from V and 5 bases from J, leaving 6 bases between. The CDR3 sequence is CASLRNEKLFF. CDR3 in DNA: TGTGCCAGCCTACGCAATGAAAAACTGTTTTTT.

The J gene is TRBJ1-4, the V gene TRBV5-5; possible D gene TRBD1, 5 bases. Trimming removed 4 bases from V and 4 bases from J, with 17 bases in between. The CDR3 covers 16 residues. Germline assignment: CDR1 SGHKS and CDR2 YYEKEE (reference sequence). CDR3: CASSLSNGRGNEKLFF. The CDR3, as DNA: TGTGCCAGCAGCCTTTCAAATGGGAGGGGTAATGAAAAACTGTTTTTT.

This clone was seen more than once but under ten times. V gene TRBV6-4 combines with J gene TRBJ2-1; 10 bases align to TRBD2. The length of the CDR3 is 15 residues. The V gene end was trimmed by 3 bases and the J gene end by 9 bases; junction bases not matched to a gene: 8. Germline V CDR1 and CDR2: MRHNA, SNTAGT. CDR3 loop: CASSEASGSLGEQFF. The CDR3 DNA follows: TGTGCCAGCAGTGAGGCTAGCGGGAGTCTGGGTGAGCAGTTCTTC.

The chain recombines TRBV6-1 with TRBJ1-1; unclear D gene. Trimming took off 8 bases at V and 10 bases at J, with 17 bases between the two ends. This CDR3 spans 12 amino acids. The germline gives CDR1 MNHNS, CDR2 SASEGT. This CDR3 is CASSPTGEGAFF. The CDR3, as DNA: TGTGCCAGCTCCCCTACGGGCGAGGGAGCTTTCTTT.

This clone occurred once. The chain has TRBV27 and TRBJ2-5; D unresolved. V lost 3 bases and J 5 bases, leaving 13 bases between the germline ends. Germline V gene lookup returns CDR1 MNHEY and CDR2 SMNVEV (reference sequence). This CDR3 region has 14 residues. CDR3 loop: CASSLPETLETQYF. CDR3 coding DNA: TGTGCCAGCAGTTTGCCCGAAACGCTCGAGACCCAGTACTTC.

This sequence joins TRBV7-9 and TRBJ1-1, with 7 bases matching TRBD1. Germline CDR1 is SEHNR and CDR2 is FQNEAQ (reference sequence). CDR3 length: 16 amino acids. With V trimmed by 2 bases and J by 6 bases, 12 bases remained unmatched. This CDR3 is CASSLFQGAGGAEAFF. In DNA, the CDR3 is TGTGCCAGCAGCTTATTCCAGGGTGCAGGGGGGGCTGAAGCTTTCTTT.